Detailed here is one T cell receptor beta chain. The data derive from a study of T cell clones after liver transplantation. Study-wide background: A pre-transplant mixed lymphocyte reaction with TCRbeta sequencing defined graft-donor-reactive clones followed in post-transplant blood. Third-party-reactive TCRbeta sequences from pre-transplant mixed lymphocyte reactions served as antigen-independent comparators. Three of eight recipients were HCV-positive; others had non-autoimmune, non-viral indications.

Using immunoSEQ multiplex PCR, the repertoire was profiled, and TCRdb retains in-frame clones only, with some absent. Of about 76,000 clones listed, roughly 80% are singletons. V lost 4 bases and J lost 6, with 16 bases in between. The CDR3 runs to 15 residues. Looked up from germline, CDR1 is LNHDA and CDR2 is SQIVND (reference sequence). Sequences were derived from CD4+ T cells from blood, sampled at the 22-month timepoint. The clonotype was recovered from a human patient who received a liver transplant. Some of the T cells may derive from the graft donor. The chain carries TRBV19 and TRBJ1-5; perhaps TRBD1 as D (5 bases). CDR3 in amino acids: CASSRRHMGGQPQHF. The CDR3 DNA reads as TGTGCCAGTAGTAGACGACACATGGGGGGTCAGCCCCAGCATTTT.